This TCR beta chain is drawn from a study of T-cell reconstitution after alpha-beta-depleted transplantation in children. In this sample, this clonotype turned up a few times. For TCRbeta, the library was prepared with unique molecular identifiers. TCRdb fed the PCR reads into MiXCR, producing one record per CDR3 protein. The sample records about 540,000 distinct CDR3 sequences, about 17% being singletons. After removal of 3 bases from V and 2 bases from J, the junction contained 4 bases not matched to a gene. This CDR3 region has 14 residues. Germline CDR1 SGDLS, CDR2 YYNGEE. Source: PBMCs from the stem cell graft donor, taken from the stem cell graft. The chain carries TRBV9 and TRBJ2-7, with 8 bases lining up with TRBD2. The sequence came from a human donor who donated a stem cell graft to a child with acute lymphoblastic leukemia. The CDR3, as DNA: TGTGCCAGCAGCGCGGGAGGGTCGACCTACGAGCAGTACTTC. This gives the protein CASSAGGSTYEQYF.